These 10 T cell receptor beta chains were all obtained from the same sample, sequenced in a study of T cells in Graves' hyperthyroidism and ophthalmopathy. Amplification of TCR beta CDR3 regions used RNA as the template. With the HTBI primer set, the TCR CDR3 went through a first round of RT-PCR. TCRdb recomputed calls from the multiplex PCR reads with MiXCR, one row per CDR3 protein. The table has about 480,000 distinct CDR3 sequences, roughly an eighth seen once; the top ten hold around 17%. Input material: blood. These receptors were obtained from a young woman with Graves' hyperthyroidism.

This clonotype has only a few counts. The rearrangement uses TRBV7-8 and TRBJ2-7; no clear D gene. Trimming took off 1 base at V and 0 bases at J, with 7 bases between the two ends. Germline V gene sequence: CDR1 SGHVS, CDR2 FQNEAQ. The CDR3 extends over 14 amino acids. The DNA for the CDR3 is TGTGCCAGCAGCTTAGGAGTATCCTCCTACGAGCAGTACGTC. Residues: CASSLGVSSYEQYV.

V is TRBV14 and J is TRBJ2-1; maybe TRBD2 (6 bases). The length of the CDR3 is 14 residues. Trimming took off 0 bases at V and 10 bases at J, with 13 bases between the two ends. CDR1 and CDR2 from the germline V gene are SGHDN and FVKESK. The CDR3 nucleotides read TGTGCCAGCAGCCAAGAAACACTAGCAGAGGAGCAGTTCTTC. Encoded protein: CASSQETLAEEQFF. The whole variable domain, remainder taken from reference TRBV14 and TRBJ2-1, is EAGVTQFPSHSVIEKGQTVTLRCDPISGHDNLYWYRRVMGKEIKFLLHFVKESKQDESGMPNNRFLAERTGGTYSTLKVQPAELEDSGVYFCASSQETLAEEQFFGPGTRLTVL.

This clonotype was counted at least ten times. The V and J genes are TRBV19 and TRBJ1-1, with TRBD1 identical over 9 bases. The J segment lost 5 bases and the V segment lost 6 bases, leaving 7 bases of the junction unmatched. The CDR3 loop spans 14 amino acids. The germline V gene encodes CDR1 LNHDA and CDR2 SQIVND (reference sequence). Here the CDR3 reads CASRRTGGKTEAFF. DNA of the CDR3: TGTGCCAGTAGAAGAACAGGGGGCAAGACTGAAGCTTTCTTT.

This clonotype was observed many times. The chain carries TRBV3-1 and TRBJ2-5; perhaps D is TRBD1 or TRBD2 (5 bases each). This CDR3 spans 15 amino acids. Between the trimmed V and J ends, which lost 0 bases and 2 bases, there was a span of 10 bases. CDR1 is LGHDT, CDR2 YNNKEL, per germline (reference sequence). Written as DNA, the CDR3 is TGTGCCAGCAGCCAAGATGGGGGAAAACAAGAGACCCAGTACTTC. Translating it yields CASSQDGGKQETQYF.

This clonotype was seen ten or more times. The rearrangement links TRBV6-1 to TRBJ2-1; 12 bases fit TRBD2. V lost 6 bases, J lost 7 bases, and 10 bases stayed unmatched. This CDR3 is built from 16 residues. CDR1 MNHNS and CDR2 SASEGT come from the germline V gene. The CDR3 DNA reads as TGTGCCAGCAGGGGGAGACTAGCGGGAGTTGGGAATGAGCAGTTCTTC. This sequence encodes CASRGRLAGVGNEQFF.

This clonotype was picked up many times. The chain carries TRBV7-3 and TRBJ2-7; the match to TRBD2 covers 9 bases. The ends lost 0 bases at V and 0 bases at J; junction bases unmatched: 3. Germline V gene sequence: CDR1 SGHTA, CDR2 FQGTGA. The CDR3 sequence is 16 residues long. CDR3 DNA: TGTGCCAGCAGCTTAACATCTAGCGGGACCTCCTACGAGCAGTACGTC. Translated: CASSLTSSGTSYEQYV.

This clonotype was detected a few times. At one of its ends the junction is not consistent with the germline gene, which may arise from a read error. The V and J genes are TRBV12-3 or TRBV12-4 and TRBJ2-1, with 8 bases fitting TRBD2. The CDR3 consists of 15 residues. CDR3 in DNA: TGTACCAGCAGCACACTAGCGGCCCGGTGGAATGAGCAGTTCTTC. Translation gives CTSSTLAARWNEQFF.

This clonotype was observed a few times. One base away lies a much larger clone, so this may be a sequencing read error. The chain recombines TRBV12-5 with TRBJ2-7; 13 positions agree with TRBD2. The length of the CDR3 is 15 residues. Trimming at V came to 4 bases and at J to 7 bases, leaving 7 bases not matched to a gene. Germline CDR1 is LGHNT and CDR2 is FRNRAP. The CDR3, as DNA: TGTGCTAGTGGTTCTGGACTAGCGGGAGATAGTGAGCAGTACTTC. This sequence encodes CASGSGLAGDSEQYF.

This clonotype was detected ten times or more. The rearrangement links TRBV11-3 to TRBJ2-2; a weak D match, TRBD2 (6 bases). The CDR3 runs 15 residues. Germline V CDR1 and CDR2: SGHNT, YENEEA. Trimming left V 5 bases short and J 1 base short, with 11 bases between. CDR3 residues: CASSRYSGNTGELFF. The CDR3 nucleotides read TGTGCCAGCAGCCGATATAGCGGGAACACCGGGGAGCTGTTTTTT.

This chain links TRBV30 with TRBJ2-5; 12 bases align to TRBD2. Germline assignment: CDR1 GTSNPN and CDR2 SVGIG (reference sequence). CDR3 size: 15 residues. V lost 3 bases and J lost 2; bases outside the gene matches: 4. CDR3: CAWRASGRGQETQYF. In nucleotides, the CDR3 is TGTGCCTGGAGGGCTAGCGGGAGGGGACAAGAGACCCAGTACTTC. The variable domain in full, completed from reference TRBV30 and TRBJ2-5, reads SQTIHQWPATLVQPVGSPLSLECTVEGTSNPNLYWYRQAAGRGLQLLFYSVGIGQISSEVPQNLSASRPQDRQFILSSKKLLLSDSGFYLCAWRASGRGQETQYFGPGTRLLVL.